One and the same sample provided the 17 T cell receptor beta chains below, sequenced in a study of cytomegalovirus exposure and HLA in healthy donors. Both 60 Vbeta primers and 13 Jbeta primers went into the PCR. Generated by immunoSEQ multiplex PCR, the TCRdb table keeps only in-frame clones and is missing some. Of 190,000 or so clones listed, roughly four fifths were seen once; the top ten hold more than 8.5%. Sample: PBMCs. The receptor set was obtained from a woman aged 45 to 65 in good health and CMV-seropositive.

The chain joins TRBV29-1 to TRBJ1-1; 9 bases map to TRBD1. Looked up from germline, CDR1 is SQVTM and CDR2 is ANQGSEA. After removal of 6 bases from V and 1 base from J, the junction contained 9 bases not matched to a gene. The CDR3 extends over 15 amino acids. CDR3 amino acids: CSVNHRGPGNTEAFF. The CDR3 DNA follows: TGCAGCGTGAACCACAGGGGGCCGGGGAACACTGAAGCTTTCTTT.

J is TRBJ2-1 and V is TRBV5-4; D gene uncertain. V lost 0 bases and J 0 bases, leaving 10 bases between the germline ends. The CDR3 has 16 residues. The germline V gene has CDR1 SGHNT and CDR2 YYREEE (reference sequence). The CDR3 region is CASSLDVQASYNEQFF. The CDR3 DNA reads TGTGCCAGCAGCTTGGATGTCCAGGCCTCCTACAATGAGCAGTTCTTC. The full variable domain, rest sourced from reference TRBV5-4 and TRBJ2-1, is ETGVTQSPTHLIKTRGQQVTLRCSSQSGHNTVSWYQQALGQGPQFIFQYYREEENGRGNFPPRFSGLQFPNYSSELNVNALELDDSALYLCASSLDVQASYNEQFFGPGTRLTVL.

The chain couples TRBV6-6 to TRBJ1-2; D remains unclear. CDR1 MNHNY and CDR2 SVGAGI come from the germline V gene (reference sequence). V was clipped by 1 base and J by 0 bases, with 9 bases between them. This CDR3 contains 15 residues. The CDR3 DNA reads TGTGCCAGCAGTTACTTACAGACCCCTAACTATGGCTACACCTTC. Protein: CASSYLQTPNYGYTF.

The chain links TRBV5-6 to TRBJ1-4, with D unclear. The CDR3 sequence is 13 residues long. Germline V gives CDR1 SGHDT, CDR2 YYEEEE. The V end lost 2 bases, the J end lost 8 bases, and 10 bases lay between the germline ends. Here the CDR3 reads CASSLRGGEKLFF. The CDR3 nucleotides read TGTGCCAGCAGCTTACGGGGAGGGGAAAAACTGTTTTTT.

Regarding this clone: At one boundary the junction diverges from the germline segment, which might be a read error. CDR3 protein: CASSLSLRGNGYTF. The CDR3 DNA follows: TGTGCCAGCAGCTTATCCCTCAGGGGAAATGGCTACACCTTC. The rearrangement links TRBV28 to TRBJ1-2; possibly TRBD1 for D (6 bases). The CDR3 runs 14 residues. CDR1 and CDR2 (germline): MDHEN, SYDVKM.

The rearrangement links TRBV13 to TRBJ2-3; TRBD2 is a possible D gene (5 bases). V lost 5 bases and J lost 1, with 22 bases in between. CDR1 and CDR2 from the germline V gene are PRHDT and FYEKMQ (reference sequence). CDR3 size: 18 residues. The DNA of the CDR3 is TGTGCCAGCAGCCCCTCTTTGGCCCTAGCTGATGGCACAGATACGCAGTATTTT. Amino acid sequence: CASSPSLALADGTDTQYF.

CDR3 residues: CASSFFKLGGLMNEQFF. The CDR3 coding sequence is TGTGCCAGCAGCTTTTTCAAGCTAGGGGGCCTGATGAATGAGCAGTTCTTC. The chain is built from TRBV11-2 and TRBJ2-1; 7 nucleotides align to TRBD1. The J segment lost 7 bases and the V segment lost 3 bases, leaving 15 bases of the junction unmatched. The CDR3 has 17 amino acids. Germline CDR1 SGHAT, CDR2 FQNNGV. The entire variable domain, with the rest obtained from reference TRBV11-2 and TRBJ2-1, is as follows: EAGVAQSPRYKIIEKRQSVAFWCNPISGHATLYWYQQILGQGPKLLIQFQNNGVVDDSQLPKDRFSAERLKGVDSTLKIQPAKLEDSAVYLCASSFFKLGGLMNEQFFGPGTRLTVL.

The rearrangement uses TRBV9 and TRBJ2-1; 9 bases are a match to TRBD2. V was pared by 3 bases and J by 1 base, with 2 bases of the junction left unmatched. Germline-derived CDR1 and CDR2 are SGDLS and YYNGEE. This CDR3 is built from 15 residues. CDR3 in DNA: TGTGCCAGCAGCGGTAGCGGGGGATCCTACAATGAGCAGTTCTTC. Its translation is CASSGSGGSYNEQFF.

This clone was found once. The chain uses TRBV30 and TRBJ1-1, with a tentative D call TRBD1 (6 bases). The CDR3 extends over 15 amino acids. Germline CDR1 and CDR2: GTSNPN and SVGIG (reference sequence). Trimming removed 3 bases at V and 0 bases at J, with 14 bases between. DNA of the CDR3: TGTGCCTGGAGCGGGTGGACAGACATGAACACTGAAGCTTTCTTT. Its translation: CAWSGWTDMNTEAFF.

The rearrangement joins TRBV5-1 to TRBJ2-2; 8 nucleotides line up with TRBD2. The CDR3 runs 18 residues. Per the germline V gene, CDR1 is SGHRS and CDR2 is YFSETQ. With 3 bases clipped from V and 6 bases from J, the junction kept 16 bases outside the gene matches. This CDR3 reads CASSSPEIAGSLAGELFF. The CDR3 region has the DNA TGCGCCAGCAGCTCTCCTGAGATAGCGGGGTCCTTGGCCGGGGAGCTGTTTTTT.

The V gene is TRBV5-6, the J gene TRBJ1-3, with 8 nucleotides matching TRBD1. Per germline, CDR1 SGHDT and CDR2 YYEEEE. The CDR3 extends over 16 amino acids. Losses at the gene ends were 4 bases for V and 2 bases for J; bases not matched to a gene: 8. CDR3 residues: CASSRPRTGTGNTIYF. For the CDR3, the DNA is TGTGCCAGCAGCCGCCCTAGGACAGGGACTGGAAACACCATATATTTT.

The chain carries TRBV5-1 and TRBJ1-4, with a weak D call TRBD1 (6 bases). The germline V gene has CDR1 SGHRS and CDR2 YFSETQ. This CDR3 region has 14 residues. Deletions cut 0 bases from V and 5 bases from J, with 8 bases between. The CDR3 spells CASSLGTVNEKLFF. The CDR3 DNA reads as TGCGCCAGCAGCTTGGGGACAGTAAATGAAAAACTGTTTTTT.

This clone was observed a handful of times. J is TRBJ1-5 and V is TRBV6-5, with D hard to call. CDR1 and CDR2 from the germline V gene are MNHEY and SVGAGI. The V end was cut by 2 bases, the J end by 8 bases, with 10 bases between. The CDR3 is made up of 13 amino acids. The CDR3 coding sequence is TGTGCCAGCAGTTACGGGCGTTCGGAGCCCCAGCATTTT. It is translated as CASSYGRSEPQHF.

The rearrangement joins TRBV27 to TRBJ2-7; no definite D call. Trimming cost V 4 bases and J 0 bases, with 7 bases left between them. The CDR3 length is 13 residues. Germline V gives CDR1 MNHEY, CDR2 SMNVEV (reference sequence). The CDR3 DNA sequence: TGTGCCAGCAGTTGGGCGAGCTCCTACGAGCAGTACTTC. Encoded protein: CASSWASSYEQYF.

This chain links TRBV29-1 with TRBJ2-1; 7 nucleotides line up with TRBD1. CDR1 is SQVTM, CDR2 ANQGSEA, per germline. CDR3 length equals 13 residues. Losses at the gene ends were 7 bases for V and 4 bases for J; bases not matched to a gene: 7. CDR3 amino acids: CSARDSGYNEQFF. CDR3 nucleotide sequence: TGCAGCGCCAGGGACAGTGGGTACAATGAGCAGTTCTTC.

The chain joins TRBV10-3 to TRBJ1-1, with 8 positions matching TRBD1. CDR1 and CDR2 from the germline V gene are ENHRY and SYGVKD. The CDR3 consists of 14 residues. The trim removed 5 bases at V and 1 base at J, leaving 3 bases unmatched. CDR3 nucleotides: TGTGCCATCAGTAATGGACAGGGGAACACTGAAGCTTTCTTT. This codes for CAISNGQGNTEAFF.

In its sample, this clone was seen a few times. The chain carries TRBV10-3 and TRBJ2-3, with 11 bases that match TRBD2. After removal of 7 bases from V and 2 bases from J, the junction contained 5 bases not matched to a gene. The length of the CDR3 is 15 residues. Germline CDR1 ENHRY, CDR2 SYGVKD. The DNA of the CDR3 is TGTGCCATCACGGCTAGCGGGGGGAACACAGATACGCAGTATTTT. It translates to CAITASGGNTDTQYF.